The source of this T cell receptor beta chain is a study of CD8+ T cells in alopecia areata. The overall study: A regimen of oral tofacitinib, 5 to 10 mg twice daily, was given to treated patients. The tofacitinib course ran for 6 to 18 months and was followed by 6 months off drug.

Treatment specified: oral pan-JAK inhibitor, 5-10 mg twice daily. It was from alopecia areata patients that lesional scalp punch biopsies and peripheral blood were collected. The CDR3 covers 15 residues. V gave up 7 bases and J gave up 0 bases; unmatched junction bases: 5. CDR1 and CDR2 (germline): MNHNY, SVGAGI (reference sequence). There are a few counts of this clone. Following extraction, RNA underwent reverse transcription to cDNA, which served as the sequencing template. Clones were read by immunoSEQ multiplex PCR, and TCRdb kept only the in-frame ones, dropping some. The sample contains 150,000 to 200,000 clones, approximately 65% of which appear only once.

Sequencing used CD4+ T cells sorted from blood, obtained at week 4, from a patient treated with tofacitinib. The clonotype originates from a human donor with alopecia areata. The genes are TRBV6-6 and TRBJ2-2, with 7 bases aligning to TRBD1. The CDR3 loop reads CASTRDSANTGELFF. The CDR3 nucleotides read TGTGCCAGCACCCGGGACAGTGCGAACACCGGGGAGCTGTTTTTT.